This is a list of T cell receptor beta chains from one sample in a study of spatial heterogeneity in lung cancer. Each CDR3 protein is one row after TCRdb ran MiXCR on the 5' RACE reads. The sample records some 85,000 distinct CDR3 sequences, approximately 20% being singletons. The material sequenced was PBMCs, taken at surgery. The source is a male donor with early-stage non-small cell lung cancer. CDR3s include the opening cysteine and the closing phenylalanine or tryptophan. A D gene is named only where the DNA matches it firmly. Size tells how often a clone was seen (once, few, many) or the class of an expanded clone, and some rows leave it out.

D gene: TRBD1
J gene: TRBJ1-1
V gene: TRBV18
clone size: few
CDR3 protein: CASSPRDRGMNTEAFF
CDR3 DNA: TGTGCCAGCTCACCCCGGGACAGGGGCATGAACACTGAAGCTTTCTTT

D gene: TRBD2
J gene: TRBJ2-5
V gene: TRBV20-1
clone size: .
CDR3 protein: CSTNRGLGVETQYF
CDR3 DNA: TGCAGTACGAACCGAGGACTAGGGGTGGAGACCCAGTACTTC

D gene: TRBD1
J gene: TRBJ2-7
V gene: TRBV20-1
clone size: .
CDR3 protein: CSARDRGQGSYEQYF
CDR3 DNA: TGCAGTGCTAGAGACCGGGGACAGGGCTCCTACGAGCAGTACTTC

D gene: TRBD1
J gene: TRBJ1-2
V gene: TRBV4-3
clone size: many
CDR3 protein: CASSQDSQGDGYTF
CDR3 DNA: TGCGCCAGCAGCCAAGATTCACAGGGGGATGGCTACACCTTC

D gene: .
J gene: TRBJ1-1
V gene: TRBV6-1
clone size: many
CDR3 protein: CASDGPLGGAFF
CDR3 DNA: TGTGCCAGTGACGGGCCCCTCGGGGGAGCTTTCTTT

D gene: TRBD2
J gene: TRBJ2-2
V gene: TRBV11-2
clone size: .
CDR3 protein: CASSPPSRRGSPTTGELFF
CDR3 DNA: TGTGCCAGCAGCCCTCCCAGCCGGCGGGGGAGCCCGACCACCGGGGAGCTGTTTTTT

D gene: TRBD2
J gene: TRBJ2-3
V gene: TRBV4-3
clone size: few
CDR3 protein: CASSQDFLAGGPASTDTQYF
CDR3 DNA: TGCGCCAGCAGCCAAGATTTCCTAGCGGGGGGCCCCGCTAGCACAGATACGCAGTATTTT

D gene: .
J gene: TRBJ1-6
V gene: TRBV27
clone size: .
CDR3 protein: CASSLFGSSYNSPLHF
CDR3 DNA: TGTGCCAGCAGTTTATTCGGGAGCTCCTATAATTCACCCCTCCACTTT

D gene: TRBD2
J gene: TRBJ2-3
V gene: TRBV20-1
clone size: .
CDR3 protein: CSAPGLAGGTPDTQYF
CDR3 DNA: TGCAGTGCTCCGGGACTAGCGGGAGGAACTCCAGATACGCAGTATTTT

D gene: TRBD1
J gene: TRBJ2-5
V gene: TRBV7-2
clone size: .
CDR3 protein: CASSSLGGAPSETQYF
CDR3 DNA: TGTGCCAGCAGCTCGTTAGGGGGCGCCCCTTCAGAGACCCAGTACTTC

D gene: .
J gene: TRBJ1-6
V gene: TRBV14
clone size: many
CDR3 protein: CASSPTPRGSPLHF
CDR3 DNA: TGTGCCAGCAGCCCCACGCCGCGGGGGTCACCCCTCCACTTT

D gene: TRBD1
J gene: TRBJ1-5
V gene: TRBV20-1
clone size: few
CDR3 protein: CSAGTGDPNQPQHF
CDR3 DNA: TGCAGTGCTGGTACAGGGGACCCCAATCAGCCCCAGCATTTT

D gene: .
J gene: TRBJ1-5
V gene: TRBV28
clone size: .
CDR3 protein: CASSLWAGEQQPQHF
CDR3 DNA: TGTGCCAGCAGTTTATGGGCGGGGGAGCAGCAGCCCCAGCATTTT

D gene: .
J gene: TRBJ1-1
V gene: TRBV5-1
clone size: few
CDR3 protein: CASSSRPGWTEAFF
CDR3 DNA: TGCGCCAGCAGCTCTCGGCCGGGCTGGACTGAAGCTTTCTTT

D gene: .
J gene: TRBJ2-2
V gene: TRBV4-3
clone size: .
CDR3 protein: CASSRGGQTDGTGELFF
CDR3 DNA: TGCGCCAGCAGCCGCGGGGGACAGACGGATGGGACCGGGGAGCTGTTTTTT

D gene: .
J gene: TRBJ2-7
V gene: TRBV27
clone size: many
CDR3 protein: CASSARTDISYEQYF
CDR3 DNA: TGTGCCAGCAGTGCCCGGACAGATATCTCCTACGAGCAGTACTTC

D gene: .
J gene: TRBJ2-5
V gene: TRBV7-2
clone size: few
CDR3 protein: CASSLGRETQYF
CDR3 DNA: TGTGCCAGCAGCTTAGGGCGAGAGACCCAGTACTTC

D gene: TRBD2
J gene: TRBJ2-7
V gene: TRBV5-4
clone size: .
CDR3 protein: CASSSGLAGGPYEQYF
CDR3 DNA: TGTGCCAGCAGCTCGGGACTAGCGGGGGGCCCGTACGAGCAGTACTTC

D gene: TRBD1
J gene: TRBJ2-7
V gene: TRBV29-1
clone size: .
CDR3 protein: CSARDRVGYEQYF
CDR3 DNA: TGCAGCGCCCGGGACAGGGTGGGCTACGAGCAGTACTTC

D gene: .
J gene: TRBJ2-1
V gene: TRBV7-2
clone size: few
CDR3 protein: CASSSGSSLSSREQFF
CDR3 DNA: TGTGCCAGCAGCTCCGGTAGTAGCCTATCAAGCCGAGAGCAGTTCTTC

D gene: .
J gene: TRBJ2-1
V gene: TRBV24-1
clone size: many
CDR3 protein: CATSDSHGGEQFF
CDR3 DNA: TGTGCCACCAGTGATTCCCATGGGGGAGAGCAGTTCTTC

D gene: .
J gene: TRBJ2-5
V gene: TRBV7-7
clone size: .
CDR3 protein: CASSLFSRKEETQYF
CDR3 DNA: TGTGCTAGCAGCTTATTCTCGCGCAAAGAAGAGACCCAGTACTTC

D gene: .
J gene: TRBJ2-7
V gene: TRBV7-9
clone size: .
CDR3 protein: CASSKEGLLGVPYEQYF
CDR3 DNA: TGTGCCAGCAGCAAAGAGGGTCTGTTAGGGGTCCCCTACGAGCAGTACTTC

D gene: .
J gene: TRBJ2-1
V gene: TRBV6-5
clone size: few
CDR3 protein: CASSSGLPPNEQFF
CDR3 DNA: TGTGCCAGCAGTTCGGGACTTCCACCCAATGAGCAGTTCTTC

D gene: TRBD2
J gene: TRBJ2-7
V gene: TRBV5-4
clone size: .
CDR3 protein: CASSSGRETQYF
CDR3 DNA: TGTGCCAGCAGCTCGGGGCGGGAGACGCAGTACTTC

D gene: .
J gene: TRBJ2-7
V gene: TRBV12-3/TRBV12-4
clone size: many
CDR3 protein: CASRPGPFGVGEQYF
CDR3 DNA: TGTGCCAGCAGACCAGGACCCTTCGGGGTCGGAGAGCAGTACTTC

D gene: TRBD2
J gene: TRBJ2-3
V gene: TRBV6-6
clone size: few
CDR3 protein: CASRLGTSGTDTQYF
CDR3 DNA: TGTGCCAGCAGGCTAGGGACTAGCGGCACAGATACGCAGTATTTT

D gene: TRBD1
J gene: TRBJ2-7
V gene: TRBV10-3
clone size: .
CDR3 protein: CAISDLGTGVFYEQYF
CDR3 DNA: TGTGCCATCAGTGACCTGGGGACAGGGGTGTTCTACGAGCAGTACTTC

D gene: .
J gene: TRBJ2-2
V gene: TRBV12-3/TRBV12-4
clone size: .
CDR3 protein: CASSLREAGELFF
CDR3 DNA: TGTGCCAGCAGTTTACGGGAAGCCGGGGAGCTGTTTTTT

D gene: .
J gene: TRBJ2-1
V gene: TRBV6-2/TRBV6-3
clone size: many
CDR3 protein: CASSYSPVTYNEQFF
CDR3 DNA: TGTGCCAGCAGTTACTCGCCGGTGACCTACAATGAGCAGTTCTTC

D gene: TRBD1
J gene: TRBJ2-7
V gene: TRBV28
clone size: .
CDR3 protein: CASSPLRQGAYEQYF
CDR3 DNA: TGTGCCAGCAGTCCCCTTAGACAGGGCGCCTACGAGCAGTACTTC

D gene: TRBD2
J gene: TRBJ2-1
V gene: TRBV20-1
clone size: .
CDR3 protein: CSARSGKYNEQFF
CDR3 DNA: TGCAGTGCTAGAAGCGGGAAGTACAATGAGCAGTTCTTC

D gene: .
J gene: TRBJ2-7
V gene: TRBV12-3/TRBV12-4
clone size: .
CDR3 protein: CASSFNGDSYEQYF
CDR3 DNA: TGTGCCAGCAGTTTCAACGGAGACTCCTACGAGCAGTACTTC

D gene: TRBD2
J gene: TRBJ2-1
V gene: TRBV6-2/TRBV6-3
clone size: few
CDR3 protein: CASSNTGGYDNEQFF
CDR3 DNA: TGTGCCAGCAGTAACACGGGGGGATACGACAATGAGCAGTTCTTC

D gene: .
J gene: TRBJ1-2
V gene: TRBV6-5
clone size: .
CDR3 protein: CATRVELYTF
CDR3 DNA: TGTGCCACCCGTGTAGAGCTCTACACCTTC

D gene: .
J gene: TRBJ2-1
V gene: TRBV7-3
clone size: few
CDR3 protein: CASSRNGPETGNEQFF
CDR3 DNA: TGTGCCAGCAGCAGGAACGGTCCCGAAACGGGAAATGAGCAGTTCTTC